Each of the 10 T cell receptor beta chains below was sequenced from the same sample in a study of CD8+ T cells in alopecia areata. Isolated RNA was reverse transcribed into cDNA used as the sequencing template. Measured with immunoSEQ multiplex PCR; TCRdb has only the in-frame clones, and not every one. The sample yields 130,000 to 150,000 clones, more than 55% seen once. The sequencing input was CD8+ T cells sorted from blood. The receptors stem from a human donor in good health.

The V and J genes are TRBV5-6 and TRBJ2-7; 13 nucleotides line up with TRBD2. J lost 5 bases, V lost 2 bases, and 4 bases had no gene match. From germline, CDR1 is SGHDT and CDR2 YYEEEE. This CDR3 spans 15 amino acids. CDR3 in DNA: TGTGCCAGCAGCTTAGGGGGACTAGCGGGAAACGAGCAGTACTTC. It translates to CASSLGGLAGNEQYF.

This clone was recorded a few times. The V and J genes are TRBV29-1 and TRBJ2-1, with unresolved D. V lost 3 bases to trimming and J lost 9 bases, with 12 bases between them. Germline V gene sequence: CDR1 SQVTM, CDR2 ANQGSEA. CDR3 size: 12 residues. The CDR3 protein is CSVDGGVVEQFF. The CDR3 DNA reads as TGCAGCGTTGACGGCGGAGTAGTTGAGCAGTTCTTC.

This clone occurred a few times. The DNA for the CDR3 is TGTGCCAGCGGAGCGGCGAGTACAGATACGCAGTATTTT. Translating gives CASGAASTDTQYF. This sequence joins TRBV2 and TRBJ2-3; possibly TRBD2 for D (5 bases). CDR1 and CDR2 (germline): SNHLY, FYNNEI. With 8 bases removed from V and 3 bases from J, the gap between germline ends came to 12 bases. The CDR3 is made up of 13 amino acids.

J is TRBJ2-7 and V is TRBV9, with TRBD2 matching over 11 bases. The CDR3 runs to 15 residues. From germline, CDR1 is SGDLS and CDR2 YYNGEE. V shed 4 bases, J shed 3 bases, and the junction held 6 bases outside the gene matches. The CDR3 spells CASSQLAGEVYEQYF. The CDR3, as DNA: TGTGCCAGCAGCCAACTAGCGGGAGAGGTCTACGAGCAGTACTTC.

This chain joins TRBV5-1 and TRBJ2-7; no definite D call. The CDR3 extends over 14 amino acids. V shed 2 bases and J shed 0 bases, with 9 bases lying between them. Germline values: CDR1 SGHRS, CDR2 YFSETQ. For the CDR3, the DNA is TGCGCCAGCAGCTTAGTCACTTACTCCTACGAGCAGTACTTC. Translation gives CASSLVTYSYEQYF.

CDR3 residues: CASSSLLAGYEDTQYF. As DNA, the CDR3 is TGTGCCAGCAGTTCCTTACTGGCGGGATATGAGGATACGCAGTATTTT. This rearrangement joins TRBV7-9 to TRBJ2-3; D is possibly TRBD2 (6 bases). The CDR3 has 16 residues. Germline V gives CDR1 SEHNR, CDR2 FQNEAQ (reference sequence). V shed 6 bases and J shed 6 bases, with 22 bases lying between them.

This clone has just one count. The V call is TRBV7-9, the J call TRBJ2-7; maybe TRBD2 (5 bases). Looked up from germline, CDR1 is SEHNR and CDR2 is FQNEAQ (reference sequence). V was trimmed by 5 bases and J by 0 bases, leaving 14 bases between them. CDR3 size: 15 residues. CDR3 in amino acids: CASSPRTGSSYEQYF. CDR3 bases: TGTGCCAGCAGCCCGCGGACTGGCAGCTCCTACGAGCAGTACTTC.

The J gene is TRBJ2-1, the V gene TRBV27; unclear D gene. The V end was cut by 5 bases, the J end by 0 bases, with 14 bases between. The CDR3 runs 16 residues. CDR1 is MNHEY, CDR2 SMNVEV, per germline (reference sequence). CDR3 nucleotide sequence: TGTGCCAGCAGTATCCTCGGATTAAGCTCCTACAATGAGCAGTTCTTC. It yields the protein CASSILGLSSYNEQFF.

This clone has just a few counts. The chain combines TRBV19 with TRBJ2-7; D assignment may be TRBD1 or TRBD2 (6 bases each). V was trimmed by 11 bases and J by 6 bases, leaving 20 bases between them. Per the germline V gene, CDR1 is LNHDA and CDR2 is SQIVND (reference sequence). The CDR3 spans 13 residues. The CDR3 loop is CACSDGGGGEQYF. In nucleotides, the CDR3 is TGTGCCTGCTCCGACGGTGGAGGGGGCGAGCAGTACTTC. Variable domain in full (rest from reference TRBV19 and TRBJ2-7): DGGITQSPKYLFRKEGQNVTLSCEQNLNHDAMYWYRQDPGQGLRLIYYSQIVNDFQKGDIAEGYSVSREKKESFPLTVTSAQKNPTAFYLCACSDGGGGEQYFGPGTRLTVT.

The chain joins TRBV29-1 to TRBJ2-7, with 12 bases matching TRBD2. Germline V gene data show CDR1 as SQVTM and CDR2 as ANQGSEA. J was trimmed by 5 bases and V by 6 bases; bases with no gene match: 5. The CDR3 covers 13 residues. The CDR3 here is CSVMTSGSHEQYF. The CDR3 DNA reads as TGCAGCGTAATGACTAGCGGGAGTCACGAGCAGTACTTC.